Below, 21 T cell receptor beta chains from the same sample are listed, as sequenced in a study of Ad26.COV2.S vaccination and SARS-CoV-2 variants. Indicated treatment: about 20 received Ad26.COV2.S at low or high dose, single or two shots; 5 received placebo; per-sample allocation not given. On day 63 after the first injection, vaccine and placebo recipients gave samples. Assay used: immunoSEQ multiplex PCR; TCRdb lists only in-frame clones, some missing. This sample has about 410,000 clones, with around 89% found just once. The specimen was peripheral blood, collected in a trial of Ad26.COV2.S vaccine versus placebo. The source of these receptors is a person between 18 and 60 years old who received the Ad26.COV2.S COVID-19 vaccine or a placebo.

A note on this clone: Other DNA sequences from this sample encode an identical CDR3 as well. The rearrangement uses TRBV19 and TRBJ2-7; D might be TRBD2 (5 bases). With 5 bases removed from V and 4 bases from J, the gap between germline ends came to 9 bases. The CDR3 has 12 amino acids. CDR1 is LNHDA and CDR2 is SQIVND in the germline V gene (reference sequence). The CDR3 DNA is TGTGCCAGTAGTTCGGACTCGTACGAGCAGTACTTC. Amino acid sequence: CASSSDSYEQYF. The variable domain in full, completed from reference TRBV19 and TRBJ2-7, reads DGGITQSPKYLFRKEGQNVTLSCEQNLNHDAMYWYRQDPGQGLRLIYYSQIVNDFQKGDIAEGYSVSREKKESFPLTVTSAQKNPTAFYLCASSSDSYEQYFGPGTRLTVT.

This chain uses TRBV7-2 with TRBJ1-1; 9 bases fit TRBD1. V lost 3 bases, J lost 5 bases, and 4 bases stayed unmatched. Germline V gene data show CDR1 as SGHTA and CDR2 as FQGNSA. The CDR3 length is 14 residues. The DNA for the CDR3 is TGTGCCAGCAGCTTTGGGACAGGGTGGACTGAAGCTTTCTTT. As protein: CASSFGTGWTEAFF.

This chain connects TRBV11-3 to TRBJ2-1; 12 bases align to TRBD2. Germline assignment: CDR1 SGHNT and CDR2 YENEEA. CDR3 length: 14 residues. The trim removed 5 bases at V and 12 bases at J, leaving 8 bases unmatched. CDR3 nucleotide sequence: TGTGCCAGCAGCCTGACTAGCGGGAGTATGTGGCAGTTCTTC. Protein sequence: CASSLTSGSMWQFF.

The table lists this clone with a count of one. V is TRBV28 and J is TRBJ2-7, with 11 bases lining up with TRBD2. Losses at the gene ends were 6 bases for V and 7 bases for J; bases not matched to a gene: 11. The CDR3 has 15 residues. CDR1 is MDHEN and CDR2 is SYDVKM in the germline V gene. The CDR3 bases are TGTGCCAGCAGACAACCGACTAGCGGGAAATGGGAGCAGTACTTC. This codes for CASRQPTSGKWEQYF.

The chain uses TRBV5-5 and TRBJ2-3; the match to TRBD2 covers 7 bases. V shed 3 bases and J 0 bases; nucleotides not matched to a gene: 7. The CDR3 is 16 residues long. CDR1 and CDR2 from the germline V gene are SGHKS and YYEKEE (reference sequence). The CDR3 loop is CASSSPISGSTDTQYF. The DNA of the CDR3 is TGTGCCAGCAGCTCTCCTATTAGCGGGAGCACAGATACGCAGTATTTT.

CDR3 sequence reads: CASSSRDGYGYTF. DNA for the CDR3: TGTGCCAGCAGCTCCAGGGACGGCTATGGCTACACCTTC. This chain connects TRBV7-3 to TRBJ1-2; the D gene is possibly TRBD1 (5 bases). Trimming took 4 bases from V and 4 from J, leaving 10 bases between them. This CDR3 spans 13 amino acids. Germline V CDR1 and CDR2: SGHTA, FQGTGA.

The V call is TRBV28, the J call TRBJ1-1, with a possible D match to TRBD1 (5 bases). The length of the CDR3 is 13 residues. V shed 2 bases and J shed 4 bases, with 8 bases lying between them. CDR1 is MDHEN, CDR2 SYDVKM, per germline. The CDR3 DNA reads TGTGCCAGCAGTTTAGTGGGGGGCACTGAAGCTTTCTTT. This codes for CASSLVGGTEAFF.

A single count supports this clone. This chain joins TRBV12-3 or TRBV12-4 and TRBJ2-1, with D perhaps matching TRBD2 (5 bases). V was pared by 3 bases and J by 9 bases, with 9 bases between. This CDR3 spans 12 amino acids. In nucleotides, the CDR3 is TGTGCCAGCAGTTTGAGAGGGAGTGAGCAGTTCTTC. Translating gives CASSLRGSEQFF.

This clone was picked up one time. The chain couples TRBV5-1 to TRBJ2-3; D unresolved. Germline assignment: CDR1 SGHRS and CDR2 YFSETQ. This CDR3 spans 13 amino acids. Trimming took 1 base from V and 4 from J, leaving 7 bases between them. CDR3 DNA sequence: TGCGCCAGCAGCTTGCCGGGCGCAGATACGCAGTATTTT. Translating it yields CASSLPGADTQYF. Full variable domain (outside the CDR3, taken from reference TRBV5-1 and TRBJ2-3): KAGVTQTPRYLIKTRGQQVTLSCSPISGHRSVSWYQQTPGQGLQFLFEYFSETQRNKGNFPGRFSGRQFSNSRSEMNVSTLELGDSALYLCASSLPGADTQYFGPGTRLTVL.

V is TRBV4-1 and J is TRBJ2-7, with TRBD1 matching 8 bases. V gave up 0 bases and J gave up 3 bases; unmatched junction bases: 4. The V gene's germline CDR1 is MGHRA and CDR2 YSYEKL. CDR3 length: 15 residues. This chain's CDR3 is CASSQEGQGYYEQYF. The CDR3 DNA follows: TGCGCCAGCAGCCAAGAAGGACAGGGCTACTACGAGCAGTACTTC.

The gene calls are TRBV5-1 and TRBJ2-1; D is perhaps TRBD2 (6 bases). V dropped 0 bases and J dropped 8 bases, with 18 bases sitting between them. From germline, CDR1 is SGHRS and CDR2 YFSETQ. The CDR3 extends over 16 amino acids. As DNA, the CDR3 is TGCGCCAGCAGCTTGGAGGAGGATGGAGGGCCGGATGAGCAGTTCTTC. It translates to CASSLEEDGGPDEQFF.

The chain couples TRBV5-1 to TRBJ2-2; D uncertain. The germline V and J ends were trimmed by 3 bases and 6 bases, with 15 bases remaining between them. This CDR3 contains 15 residues. CDR1 SGHRS and CDR2 YFSETQ come from the germline V gene. CDR3 protein: CASSSILGGAGELFF. The DNA for the CDR3 is TGCGCCAGCAGCTCAATTCTTGGCGGCGCCGGGGAGCTGTTTTTT.

The rearrangement joins TRBV28 to TRBJ2-7; a weak D match, TRBD1 (5 bases). Germline CDR1 and CDR2: MDHEN and SYDVKM. The CDR3 contains 13 residues. The V end lost 7 bases, the J end lost 4 bases, and 14 bases lay between the germline ends. The CDR3 loop reads CASTKGRAYEQYF. Here the CDR3 DNA reads TGTGCCAGCACAAAAGGCAGGGCGTACGAGCAGTACTTC.

The chain joins TRBV4-3 to TRBJ1-2; 7 nucleotides agree with TRBD1. Trimming cost V 4 bases and J 0 bases; bases outside gene matches: 5. The CDR3 extends over 15 amino acids. The V gene's germline CDR1 is LGHNA and CDR2 YSLEER. CDR3 sequence: CASSRGTVANYGYTF. CDR3 DNA sequence: TGCGCCAGCAGCCGAGGGACAGTGGCTAACTATGGCTACACCTTC.

This rearrangement joins TRBV11-3 to TRBJ1-6; D ambiguous. Germline-derived CDR1 and CDR2 are SGHNT and YENEEA. The CDR3 extends over 15 amino acids. Between the trimmed V and J ends, which lost 2 bases and 1 base, there was a span of 6 bases. CDR3 bases: TGTGCCAGCAGCTTATCGACATCCTATAATTCACCCCTCCACTTT. Its protein is CASSLSTSYNSPLHF.

The J gene is TRBJ2-3, the V gene TRBV30; D call uncertain. The germline CDR1 and CDR2 sequences are GTSNPN and SVGIG (reference sequence). The CDR3 consists of 14 residues. V dropped 6 bases and J dropped 3 bases, with 16 bases sitting between them. CDR3 amino acids: CACTPGLRTDTQYF. Here the CDR3 DNA reads TGTGCCTGTACCCCTGGCTTAAGGACAGATACGCAGTATTTT.

This clone showed up just once. V and J are TRBV7-2 and TRBJ2-3, with TRBD2 matching over 7 bases. The CDR3 is made up of 15 amino acids. The germline CDR1 and CDR2 sequences are SGHTA and FQGNSA. The V and J ends lost 1 base and 4 bases, in that order; junction bases with no gene match: 5. The CDR3 bases are TGTGCCAGCAGCTTAGTTAAAGCGGGACCAGATACGCAGTATTTT. This gives the protein CASSLVKAGPDTQYF.

The gene calls are TRBV7-9 and TRBJ2-1, with 8 bases aligning to TRBD1. Germline values: CDR1 SEHNR, CDR2 FQNEAQ (reference sequence). This CDR3 comprises 13 residues. V dropped 5 bases and J dropped 8; count of bases not matched to a gene: 5. Here the CDR3 reads CASSPVGQDEQFF. The DNA of the CDR3 is TGTGCCAGCAGCCCCGTGGGACAGGATGAGCAGTTCTTC.

The chain has TRBV5-6 and TRBJ2-2, with D possibly TRBD2 on 5 matching bases. V lost 2 bases and J 8 bases, leaving 13 bases between the germline ends. The CDR3 runs 14 residues. Germline V gene lookup returns CDR1 SGHDT and CDR2 YYEEEE. The CDR3 sequence: CASSLRGIDGELFF. The CDR3, as DNA: TGTGCCAGCAGCTTACGGGGAATCGATGGGGAGCTGTTTTTT.

The J gene is TRBJ2-1, the V gene TRBV5-4; tentative D call: TRBD2 (6 bases). Germline CDR1 reads SGHNT; CDR2 reads YYREEE (reference sequence). The CDR3 length is 13 residues. V lost 4 bases, J lost 6 bases, and 11 bases lay in between. The CDR3 DNA follows: TGTGCCAGCAGCGGTCGGGAGTCCAATGAGCAGTTCTTC. It encodes CASSGRESNEQFF. The entire variable domain, with the rest obtained from reference TRBV5-4 and TRBJ2-1, is as follows: ETGVTQSPTHLIKTRGQQVTLRCSSQSGHNTVSWYQQALGQGPQFIFQYYREEENGRGNFPPRFSGLQFPNYSSELNVNALELDDSALYLCASSGRESNEQFFGPGTRLTVL.

On this clone itself: One junction end disagrees with the germline gene, perhaps due to a read error. The chain combines TRBV27 with TRBJ2-1, with D tentatively TRBD2 (5 bases). This CDR3 is 13 amino acids long. The germline V gene has CDR1 MNHEY and CDR2 SMNVEV (reference sequence). CDR3 amino acids: CASSLEGYSEQFF. The CDR3 nucleotides read TGTGCCAGCAGTTTAGAGGGTTACAGTGAGCAGTTCTTC.